These 16 T cell receptor beta chains came from one sample sequenced in a study of T cells in localized non-small cell lung cancer. Data came from immunoSEQ multiplex PCR; TCRdb stores just in-frame clones and leaves some out. The sample yields just under 6,000 clones, approximately 22% seen once. The source material was lung tumor tissue, sampled before any cancer treatment. These receptor sequences come from an older female donor with stage I lung adenocarcinoma.

The rearrangement uses TRBV9 and TRBJ2-2; 9 nucleotides agree with TRBD2. With V trimmed by 6 bases and J by 5 bases, 8 bases remained unmatched. Per germline, CDR1 SGDLS and CDR2 YYNGEE. The CDR3 contains 15 residues. The CDR3 protein is CASKYSGRGTGELFF. The DNA for the CDR3 is TGTGCCAGCAAGTATAGCGGGAGAGGGACCGGGGAGCTGTTTTTT. The full variable domain, in which reference TRBV9 and TRBJ2-2 provide the parts outside the CDR3, is DSGVTQTPKHLITATGQRVTLRCSPRSGDLSVYWYQQSLDQGLQFLIQYYNGEERAKGNILERFSAQQFPDLHSELNLSSLELGDSALYFCASKYSGRGTGELFFGEGSRLTVL.

V and J are TRBV11-3 and TRBJ2-2, with no clear D. This CDR3 spans 14 amino acids. V lost 2 bases and J lost 5, with 9 bases in between. Germline-derived CDR1 and CDR2 are SGHNT and YENEEA. CDR3 sequence: CASSLQVGTGELFF. Written as DNA, the CDR3 is TGTGCCAGCAGCTTACAGGTTGGAACCGGGGAGCTGTTTTTT.

There are a few counts of this clone. The chain carries TRBV11-3 and TRBJ2-3; TRBD1 matches 8 bases. This CDR3 spans 15 amino acids. With 5 bases clipped from V and 5 bases from J, the junction kept 9 bases outside the gene matches. The germline CDR1 and CDR2 sequences are SGHNT and YENEEA. The CDR3: CASSIRGQGGDTQYF. In DNA form, the CDR3 reads TGTGCCAGCAGCATCAGGGGGCAGGGAGGAGATACGCAGTATTTT.

The J gene is TRBJ2-7, the V gene TRBV5-1, with TRBD2 identical over 9 bases. In germline, CDR1 is SGHRS, CDR2 YFSETQ. This CDR3 spans 17 amino acids. V was pared by 0 bases and J by 0 bases, with 7 bases of the junction left unmatched. DNA of the CDR3: TGCGCCAGCAGCTTGGCCGGGGATAGCGGGAGCTCCTACGAGCAGTACTTC. Translated, it gives CASSLAGDSGSSYEQYF.

The V call is TRBV19, the J call TRBJ2-1; D is unclear. CDR1 LNHDA and CDR2 SQIVND come from the germline V gene (reference sequence). The CDR3 has 13 amino acids. V dropped 6 bases and J dropped 0 bases, with 6 bases sitting between them. This CDR3 reads CASRDDSYNEQFF. Written as DNA, the CDR3 is TGTGCCAGTAGGGACGACTCCTACAATGAGCAGTTCTTC.

The rearrangement links TRBV19 to TRBJ2-7, with 7 bases identical to TRBD2. The germline V gene encodes CDR1 LNHDA and CDR2 SQIVND (reference sequence). This CDR3 spans 15 amino acids. V trimming: 5 bases; J trimming: 3 bases; junction bases outside the gene matches: 10. CDR3 region: CASSPGRGSLYEQYF. CDR3 nucleotides: TGTGCCAGTAGTCCCGGGCGCGGGAGCCTCTACGAGCAGTACTTC.

This clone was recorded a few times. This chain links TRBV11-3 with TRBJ2-3; D assignment may be TRBD1 or TRBD2 (5 bases each). CDR1 and CDR2 (germline): SGHNT, YENEEA. The CDR3 totals 15 residues. V was shortened by 5 bases and J by 2 bases, with 14 bases between the two germline ends. CDR3 region: CASSTGPAYTDTQYF. The CDR3 coding sequence is TGTGCCAGCAGCACGGGACCAGCGTACACAGATACGCAGTATTTT.

This clone was seen a handful of times. This chain uses TRBV6-8 with TRBJ1-5; D not certain. The CDR3 contains 14 residues. Germline CDR1 and CDR2: MNHGY and SAAAGT. The V gene lost 0 bases and the J gene lost 7 bases, with 10 bases spanning the gap. In nucleotides, the CDR3 is TGTGCCAGCAGTTACTCGGCTGGGTACCAGCCCCAGCATTTT. This gives the protein CASSYSAGYQPQHF.

By share, this clone ranks as medium-sized. The V call is TRBV23-1, the J call TRBJ2-4; 8 bases match TRBD2. TRBV23-1 is classed as an ORF, of uncertain function. The CDR3 totals 17 residues. After removal of 6 bases from V and 1 base from J, the junction contained 11 bases not matched to a gene. CDR3 protein: CASSHPAGDRAKNIQYF. The DNA for the CDR3 is TGCGCCAGCAGCCACCCAGCGGGAGATAGGGCCAAAAACATTCAGTACTTC.

The genes are TRBV19 and TRBJ1-2; no firm D call. The CDR3 contains 13 residues. Looked up from germline, CDR1 is LNHDA and CDR2 is SQIVND (reference sequence). V gave up 1 base and J gave up 10 bases, with 13 bases separating them. CDR3 residues: CASSIGPEVAYTF. CDR3 DNA: TGTGCCAGTAGTATAGGCCCCGAGGTGGCCTACACCTTC.

This clone is deemed medium-sized. The V gene is TRBV6-8, the J gene TRBJ2-2, with a weak D call TRBD1 (6 bases). The CDR3 contains 16 residues. Trimming pared 5 bases from V and 5 bases from J, leaving 18 bases between. Looked up from germline, CDR1 is MNHGY and CDR2 is SAAAGT. CDR3 residues: CASSPQPNRETGELFF. In DNA form, the CDR3 reads TGTGCCAGCAGTCCACAACCAAACAGGGAAACCGGGGAGCTGTTTTTT.

This clone was recorded a few times. The gene calls are TRBV6-8 and TRBJ2-1; 7 bases fit TRBD2. Germline V gives CDR1 MNHGY, CDR2 SAAAGT. The CDR3 spans 14 residues. V lost 7 bases to trimming and J lost 8 bases; unmatched junction nucleotides: 11. The CDR3 reads CASKTSPVVDEQFF. Written as DNA, the CDR3 is TGTGCCAGCAAGACTAGCCCGGTGGTAGATGAGCAGTTCTTC.

This clone was counted only a few times. The chain combines TRBV6-8 with TRBJ1-3; D might be TRBD1 (5 bases). Germline values: CDR1 MNHGY, CDR2 SAAAGT. V lost 5 bases to trimming and J lost 7 bases, with 15 bases between them. This CDR3 has 14 residues. CDR3 residues: CASSPAGPVNTIYF. The CDR3 DNA is TGTGCCAGCAGTCCCGCGGGGCCTGTGAACACCATATATTTT.

The chain combines TRBV5-1 with TRBJ2-1; TRBD2 agrees at 7 bases. V shed 4 bases and J 6 bases; nucleotides not matched to a gene: 7. Per the germline V gene, CDR1 is SGHRS and CDR2 is YFSETQ. This CDR3 spans 14 amino acids. CDR3 sequence (DNA): TGCGCCAGCAGCCTAACTAGCGTTGGCAATGAGCAGTTCTTC. Translating it yields CASSLTSVGNEQFF.

This clone has more than one count but fewer than ten. The chain has TRBV14 and TRBJ1-1; D gene uncertain. Looked up from germline, CDR1 is SGHDN and CDR2 is FVKESK. The ends were cut back, 1 base at V and 4 bases at J, with 10 bases in the middle. The CDR3 runs to 14 residues. CDR3 region: CASSQASWSTEAFF. The CDR3 DNA is TGTGCCAGCAGCCAAGCAAGTTGGAGCACTGAAGCTTTCTTT.

This clone was picked up a small number of times. The V and J genes are TRBV6-8 and TRBJ2-1, with D possibly TRBD2 on 6 matching bases. The V gene's germline CDR1 is MNHGY and CDR2 SAAAGT. This CDR3 has 15 amino acids. The V end lost 0 bases, the J end lost 2 bases, and 8 bases lay between the germline ends. Here the CDR3 DNA reads TGTGCCAGCAGTTACTCGGAGGGAGCCTACAATGAGCAGTTCTTC. Amino acid sequence: CASSYSEGAYNEQFF.